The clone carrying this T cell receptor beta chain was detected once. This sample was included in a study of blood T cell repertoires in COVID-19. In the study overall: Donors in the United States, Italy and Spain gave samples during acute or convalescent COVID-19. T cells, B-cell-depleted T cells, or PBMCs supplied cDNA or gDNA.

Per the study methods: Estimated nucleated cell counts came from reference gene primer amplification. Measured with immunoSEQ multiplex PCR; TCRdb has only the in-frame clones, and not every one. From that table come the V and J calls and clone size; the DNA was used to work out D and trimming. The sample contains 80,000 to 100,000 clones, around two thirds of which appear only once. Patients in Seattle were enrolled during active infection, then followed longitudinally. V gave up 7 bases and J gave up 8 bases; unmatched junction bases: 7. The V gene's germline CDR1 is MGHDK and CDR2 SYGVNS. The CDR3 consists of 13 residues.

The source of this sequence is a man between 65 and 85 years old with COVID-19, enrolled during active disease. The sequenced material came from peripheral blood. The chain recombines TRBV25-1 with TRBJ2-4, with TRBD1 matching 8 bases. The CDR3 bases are TGTGCCAGCAAGGGACAGGCCGGGGACATTCAGTACTTC. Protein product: CASKGQAGDIQYF.